What follows are 6 T cell receptor beta chains derived from one specimen sequenced in a study of OX40 agonist ivuxolimab in advanced cancers. Data came from immunoSEQ multiplex PCR; TCRdb stores just in-frame clones and leaves some out. The table records approximately 20,000 clones, roughly 68% of them present only once. Sample: CD4+ or CD8+ T cells sorted from blood, taken in a trial of the OX40 agonist ivuxolimab. The receptor set was obtained from an adult with an advanced solid tumor such as melanoma, head and neck, liver or kidney cancer.

This chain links TRBV4-2 with TRBJ2-3; D is possibly TRBD1 (6 bases). The CDR3 length is 16 residues. CDR1 is LGHNA and CDR2 is YNFKEQ in the germline V gene. V lost 1 base to trimming and J lost 2 bases, with 13 bases between them. CDR3 loop: CASSQGGGGSTDTQYF. In DNA form, the CDR3 reads TGTGCCAGCAGCCAAGGAGGTGGGGGCTCCACAGATACGCAGTATTTT.

This clone was seen only a few times. The chain uses TRBV5-4 and TRBJ2-3; the D gene is possibly TRBD1 (5 bases). Germline CDR1 SGHNT, CDR2 YYREEE (reference sequence). Deletions cut 1 base from V and 3 bases from J, with 15 bases between. The CDR3 has 16 residues. This chain's CDR3 is CASSLSAGLVTDTQYF. The CDR3 bases are TGTGCCAGCAGCTTGAGCGCAGGGTTGGTAACAGATACGCAGTATTTT.

The chain combines TRBV5-1 with TRBJ2-5; 9 positions match TRBD1. Germline loops: CDR1 SGHRS, CDR2 YFSETQ. The CDR3 contains 15 residues. V lost 0 bases and J lost 4; bases outside the gene matches: 4. DNA for the CDR3: TGCGCCAGCAGCTTGGACAGGGGGCGCCGAGAGACCCAGTACTTC. Protein sequence: CASSLDRGRRETQYF.

The genes are TRBV2 and TRBJ2-1; TRBD1 agrees at 9 bases. Per germline, CDR1 SNHLY and CDR2 FYNNEI. This CDR3 contains 13 residues. V lost 9 bases and J lost 4; bases outside the gene matches: 4. The CDR3 region is CARGGQGYNEQFF. DNA for the CDR3: TGTGCCAGGGGGGGACAGGGATACAATGAGCAGTTCTTC.

The CDR3 sequence is CASSQEVMDRGETQYF. The CDR3 DNA sequence: TGCGCCAGCAGCCAAGAGGTTATGGACAGGGGAGAGACCCAGTACTTC. The rearrangement joins TRBV4-1 to TRBJ2-5, with 9 positions matching TRBD1. The V segment lost 0 bases and the J segment 4 bases; nucleotides outside the gene matches: 6. The CDR3 extends over 16 amino acids. The germline gives CDR1 MGHRA, CDR2 YSYEKL.

V and J are TRBV6-6 and TRBJ2-3; 7 bases fit TRBD1. V shed 5 bases, J shed 3 bases, and the junction held 8 bases outside the gene matches. The CDR3 length is 15 residues. CDR1 and CDR2 from the germline V gene are MNHNY and SVGAGI (reference sequence). This chain's CDR3 is CASSRRGQSTDTQYF. The CDR3, as DNA: TGTGCCAGCAGTCGCCGGGGACAGAGTACAGATACGCAGTATTTT.